One and the same sample provided the 24 T cell receptor beta chains below, sequenced in a study of T cells in women clearing cervical HPV infection. Assay: immunoSEQ multiplex PCR; the TCRdb copy retains only in-frame clones and omits some. The ten top clones account for 6.8%, within a sample of around 30,000 clones. Sequenced sample: blood buffy coat. The receptors stem from a woman aged 18-69 years with a cervical HPV16 infection that either progressed to CIN3+ or cleared (not recorded which).

On this clone: The read terminates 3 residues before the CDR3 end, so the remaining end is supplied by the germline J gene. This chain connects TRBV27 to TRBJ2-1, with D unclear. The CDR3 runs 12 residues. In germline, CDR1 is MNHEY, CDR2 SMNVEV (reference sequence). V dropped 4 bases and J dropped 7 bases, with 8 bases sitting between them. The chain's CDR3 is CASSSGWNEQFF. Partial CDR3 DNA: TGTGCCAGCAGTTCGGGTTGGAATGAG.

On this clone itself: Coverage ceases 3 residues before the CDR3 finishes, and the germline J gene fills in the end. The chain joins TRBV7-2 to TRBJ2-1; D is ambiguous. Per the germline V gene, CDR1 is SGHTA and CDR2 is FQGNSA. V was pared by 2 bases and J by 4 bases, with 9 bases between. The CDR3 covers 14 residues. The CDR3: CASSLMPGYNEQFF. Incomplete CDR3 DNA: TGTGCCAGCAGCTTAATGCCAGGATACAATGAG. The full variable domain, with the rest looked up from reference TRBV7-2 and TRBJ2-1, is GAGVSQSPSNKVTEKGKDVELRCDPISGHTALYWYRQSLGQGLEFLIYFQGNSAPDKSGLPSDRFSAERTGGSVSTLTIQRTQQEDSAVYLCASSLMPGYNEQFFGPGTRLTVL.

For this clone: The sequenced fragment ends 3 residues before the CDR3 boundary, so the rest is inferred from the germline J gene. V gene TRBV20-1 combines with J gene TRBJ2-1; 8 nucleotides line up with TRBD1. Germline CDR1 DFQATT, CDR2 SNEGSKA (reference sequence). This CDR3 is built from 14 residues. V shed 6 bases and J 5 bases; nucleotides not matched to a gene: 9. The CDR3 sequence is CSAFPGQGNNEQFF. The part of the CDR3 DNA that was read is TGCAGTGCCTTCCCTGGACAGGGAAACAATGAG.

Of note for this clone: The sequence runs out 3 residues before the end of the CDR3; the remainder is reconstructed from the germline J gene. J is TRBJ2-7 and V is TRBV5-4; 9 nucleotides match TRBD2. The CDR3 extends over 15 amino acids. With 0 bases clipped from V and 2 bases from J, the junction kept 3 bases outside the gene matches. The V gene's germline CDR1 is SGHNT and CDR2 YYREEE (reference sequence). CDR3 loop: CASSLVGGRAYEQYF. The CDR3 bases that were read are TGTGCCAGCAGCTTGGTGGGCGGGAGGGCCTACGAG. Filled out from reference TRBV5-4 and TRBJ2-7, the complete variable domain reads ETGVTQSPTHLIKTRGQQVTLRCSSQSGHNTVSWYQQALGQGPQFIFQYYREEENGRGNFPPRFSGLQFPNYSSELNVNALELDDSALYLCASSLVGGRAYEQYFGPGTRLTVT.

With regard to this clone: Read sequence stops 3 residues before the CDR3 end, and the germline J gene provides the missing end. This rearrangement joins TRBV5-8 to TRBJ1-2, with D possibly TRBD1 on 6 matching bases. CDR1 is SGHTS and CDR2 is YDEGEE in the germline V gene. This CDR3 is built from 14 residues. The part of the CDR3 DNA that was read is TGTGCCAGCAGCTTGGGGCGGGGGGCGTCCGCC. This gives the protein CASSLGRGASA. The whole CDR3 region reads CASSLGRGASAYTF.

Comments on this clone: Read data end 3 residues before the CDR3 end; the end is taken from the germline J gene. The genes are TRBV18 and TRBJ2-7, with 12 bases fitting TRBD2. Trimming at V came to 3 bases and at J to 0 bases, leaving 9 bases not matched to a gene. The CDR3 covers 18 residues. Germline CDR1 is KGHSH and CDR2 is LQKENI. The CDR3 is CASSPRTSGMSSSYEQYF. CDR3 DNA (partial): TGTGCCAGCTCACCCCGGACTAGCGGGATGTCAAGCTCCTACGAG. Drawing the rest from reference TRBV18 and TRBJ2-7, the complete variable domain is NAGVMQNPRHLVRRRGQEARLRCSPMKGHSHVYWYRQLPEEGLKFMVYLQKENIIDESGMPKERFSAEFPKEGPSILRIQQVVRGDSAAYFCASSPRTSGMSSSYEQYFGPGTRLTVT.

Remarks on this clone: The read terminates 3 residues ahead of where the CDR3 ends, so the germline J gene completes it. This rearrangement joins TRBV5-1 to TRBJ1-1; D might be TRBD1 (6 bases). CDR1 is SGHRS and CDR2 is YFSETQ in the germline V gene. The germline V and J ends were trimmed by 3 bases and 1 base, with 16 bases remaining between them. The CDR3 is 16 residues long. CDR3 bases read: TGCGCCAGCAGCTGGGGAAACCGGGACACGAACACTGAA. It specifies CASSWGNRDTNTE. The CDR3 as a whole reads CASSWGNRDTNTEAFF.

Concerning this clone: The read ends 3 residues shy of where the CDR3 ends; the end is completed using the germline J gene. The chain joins TRBV11-2 to TRBJ1-3; maybe TRBD1 (5 bases). CDR1 SGHAT and CDR2 FQNNGV come from the germline V gene. V shed 4 bases and J shed 2 bases, with 12 bases lying between them. This CDR3 is built from 15 residues. The CDR3 here is CASSSAGTAGNTIYF. The part of the CDR3 DNA that was read is TGTGCCAGCAGCTCCGCCGGGACTGCTGGAAACACC.

A remark on this clone: The read ends 3 residues before the CDR3 terminus; that terminus is restored from the germline J gene. The V gene is TRBV5-1, the J gene TRBJ2-1; maybe TRBD2 (6 bases). The germline V gene encodes CDR1 SGHRS and CDR2 YFSETQ. The CDR3 is 15 amino acids. Trimming took 3 bases from V and 4 from J, leaving 14 bases between them. This chain's CDR3 is CASSSQAGPYNEQFF. The DNA read from the CDR3 is TGCGCCAGCAGCTCCCAAGCGGGTCCGTACAATGAG.

As concerns this clone: The read comes to an end 3 residues before the CDR3 does, leaving the germline J gene to fill in the end. V and J are TRBV6-1 and TRBJ2-4; D is unresolved. The CDR3 extends over 13 amino acids. Germline CDR1 is MNHNS and CDR2 is SASEGT. V was cut by 2 bases and J by 7 bases, with 9 bases left in between. The chain's CDR3 is CASSELGRNIQYF. CDR3 DNA, as far as it was read: TGTGCCAGCAGTGAACTAGGAAGGAACATT.

With regard to this clone: Read sequence stops 3 residues before the CDR3 end, and the germline J gene provides the missing end. The chain links TRBV19 to TRBJ2-1; tentatively, D is TRBD2 (5 bases). Trimming removed 7 bases from V and 8 bases from J, with 27 bases in between. From germline, CDR1 is LNHDA and CDR2 SQIVND (reference sequence). CDR3 size: 17 residues. The part of the CDR3 DNA that was read is TGTGCCAGTACCCTTCCTGGCGGGCACCCTTTCTGCGATGAG. Its protein is CASTLPGGHPFCDE. The whole CDR3 is CASTLPGGHPFCDEQFF.

As to this clone: The read ends 3 residues before the CDR3 terminus; that terminus is restored from the germline J gene. The genes are TRBV6-1 and TRBJ2-7; tentative D call: TRBD1 (6 bases). Trimming took 2 bases from V and 0 from J, leaving 17 bases between them. There are 17 residues in the CDR3. The V gene's germline CDR1 is MNHNS and CDR2 SASEGT. CDR3 sequence: CASSEYMPTQGSYEQYF. The sequenced CDR3 bases are TGTGCCAGCAGTGAATACATGCCAACACAGGGCTCCTACGAG.

Points on this clone: The CDR3 extends 3 residues past the end of the read, so its final part is completed from the germline J gene. The chain is built from TRBV6-1 and TRBJ2-6; D might be TRBD2 (5 bases). CDR1 MNHNS and CDR2 SASEGT come from the germline V gene. V was shortened by 3 bases and J by 1 base, with 7 bases between the two germline ends. CDR3 length: 15 residues. CDR3 DNA (partial): TGTGCCAGCAGTGAGCGGGTGTCTGGGGCCAACGTC. Amino acids: CASSERVSGANV. The entire CDR3 protein reads CASSERVSGANVLTF.

Regarding this clone: The read gets to within 3 residues of the CDR3 end, and the germline J gene fills in the rest. The chain recombines TRBV18 with TRBJ2-1; maybe TRBD2 (6 bases). CDR1 is KGHSH and CDR2 is LQKENI in the germline V gene. The CDR3 has 15 residues. Trimming removed 6 bases from V and 0 bases from J, with 12 bases in between. CDR3 DNA, as far as it was read: TGTGCCAGCTCTCGCTTAGCGGACTCCTACAATGAG. Its translation: CASSRLADSYNE. Given in full, the CDR3 is CASSRLADSYNEQFF.

Notes on this clone: The read terminates 3 residues before the CDR3 end, so the remaining end is supplied by the germline J gene. The rearrangement links TRBV7-2 to TRBJ1-2; no reliable D call. The CDR3 has 13 amino acids. CDR1 is SGHTA and CDR2 is FQGNSA in the germline V gene. The part of the CDR3 DNA that was read is TGTGCCAGCAGCTTAGCTGAGGGCTACGAC. Its translation is CASSLAEGYD. In full, the CDR3 reads CASSLAEGYDYTF.

About this clone itself: The read stops 3 residues short of the end of the CDR3; the missing end is completed from the germline J gene. V and J are TRBV11-3 and TRBJ1-5; the D gene is possibly TRBD1 (5 bases). The CDR3 covers 13 residues. Germline V gene lookup returns CDR1 SGHNT and CDR2 YENEEA. The germline V and J ends were trimmed by 1 base and 7 bases, with 8 bases remaining between them. The CDR3 sequence: CASSLVGRQPQHF. Incomplete CDR3 DNA: TGTGCCAGCAGCTTAGTGGGGCGGCAGCCC.

Comment on this clone: The read comes to an end 3 residues before the CDR3 does, leaving the germline J gene to fill in the end. This CDR3 is also generated by other DNA sequences in the sample. The chain joins TRBV13 to TRBJ2-3; 16 positions agree with TRBD2. The CDR3 covers 20 residues. The junction had 13 bases not matched to a gene; V was cut back by 5 bases and J by 2 bases. Germline lookup yields CDR1 PRHDT and CDR2 FYEKMQ (reference sequence). The covered CDR3 bases are TGTGCCAGCAGCCCCGGGACTAGCGGGAGGGCCTCGTTGGACACAGATACG. Translated: CASSPGTSGRASLDTDT. The whole CDR3 region reads CASSPGTSGRASLDTDTQYF.

Of note for this clone: The read comes to an end 3 residues before the CDR3 does, leaving the germline J gene to fill in the end. This chain uses TRBV2 with TRBJ2-3, with 9 bases identical to TRBD2. The CDR3 is 15 amino acids. Germline assignment: CDR1 SNHLY and CDR2 FYNNEI. This chain's CDR3 is CASTGTSSYQETQYF. The part of the CDR3 DNA that was read is TGTGCCAGCACTGGGACTAGCTCATACCAAGAGACG.

In regard to this clone: The DNA ends 3 residues before the CDR3 does, and the rest of the CDR3 is filled in from the germline J gene. This chain joins TRBV19 and TRBJ2-1; 7 bases fit TRBD2. The CDR3 sequence is 15 residues long. Losses at the gene ends were 3 bases for V and 9 bases for J; bases not matched to a gene: 11. Per the germline V gene, CDR1 is LNHDA and CDR2 is SQIVND (reference sequence). The sequenced CDR3 bases are TGTGCCAGTAGTATTACCGGGACCCGCGGGGGTGAG. Translating gives CASSITGTRGGE. The full CDR3 protein is CASSITGTRGGEQFF.

A remark on this clone: Read data end 3 residues before the CDR3 end; the end is taken from the germline J gene. The chain couples TRBV20-1 to TRBJ2-4; tentatively, D is TRBD2 (5 bases). The CDR3 has 15 residues. V lost 6 bases to trimming and J lost 0 bases, with 15 bases between them. Germline V gene sequence: CDR1 DFQATT, CDR2 SNEGSKA (reference sequence). The chain's CDR3 is CSAQAAGLAKNIQYF. The CDR3 bases that were read are TGCAGTGCCCAAGCGGCCGGCCTAGCCAAAAACATT.

Remarks on this clone: The CDR3 end is not reached by the read, which stops 3 residues before it; the germline J gene fills it in. The chain employs TRBV11-3 and TRBJ2-1; D may be TRBD1 (5 bases). The CDR3 runs to 15 residues. V was shortened by 5 bases and J by 0 bases, with 11 bases between the two germline ends. Per germline, CDR1 SGHNT and CDR2 YENEEA. The DNA read from the CDR3 is TGTGCCAGCAGCCTTAGGACAAACTCCTACAATGAG. It specifies CASSLRTNSYNE. The CDR3 in full is CASSLRTNSYNEQFF.

As regards this clone: The CDR3 is cut off 3 residues early in the read; its end comes from the germline J gene. V is TRBV7-9 and J is TRBJ1-4; 9 bases align to TRBD1. The V gene's germline CDR1 is SEHNR and CDR2 FQNEAQ (reference sequence). The CDR3 has 14 amino acids. With V trimmed by 5 bases and J by 7 bases, 5 bases remained unmatched. The CDR3 sequence: CASSAGQGSEKLFF. The CDR3 DNA, read in part, is TGTGCCAGCAGCGCAGGACAGGGGAGTGAAAAA.

CDR3 DNA (partial): TGTGCCAGTAGTACCCATTTGGGACAGGGGCCTAATGAG. It is translated as CASSTHLGQGPNE. The whole CDR3 protein reads CASSTHLGQGPNEQFF. This rearrangement joins TRBV19 to TRBJ2-1; 10 bases agree with TRBD1. The CDR3 is cut off 3 residues early in the read; its end comes from the germline J gene. Germline values: CDR1 LNHDA, CDR2 SQIVND (reference sequence). The CDR3 has 16 residues. V shed 4 bases, J shed 7 bases, and the junction held 10 bases outside the gene matches.

To note about this clone: With the read ending 3 residues before the CDR3 end, the germline J gene is used to fill in that end. The chain has TRBV6-2 or TRBV6-3 and TRBJ1-2; D call uncertain. The germline gives CDR1 MNHEY, CDR2 SVGEGT. The V end lost 1 base, the J end lost 4 bases, and 7 bases lay between the germline ends. CDR3 size: 13 residues. The sequenced part of the CDR3 DNA is TGTGCCAGCAGTTACTTACCAGGCTATGGC. Translated, it gives CASSYLPGYG. From start to end, the CDR3 is CASSYLPGYGYTF.